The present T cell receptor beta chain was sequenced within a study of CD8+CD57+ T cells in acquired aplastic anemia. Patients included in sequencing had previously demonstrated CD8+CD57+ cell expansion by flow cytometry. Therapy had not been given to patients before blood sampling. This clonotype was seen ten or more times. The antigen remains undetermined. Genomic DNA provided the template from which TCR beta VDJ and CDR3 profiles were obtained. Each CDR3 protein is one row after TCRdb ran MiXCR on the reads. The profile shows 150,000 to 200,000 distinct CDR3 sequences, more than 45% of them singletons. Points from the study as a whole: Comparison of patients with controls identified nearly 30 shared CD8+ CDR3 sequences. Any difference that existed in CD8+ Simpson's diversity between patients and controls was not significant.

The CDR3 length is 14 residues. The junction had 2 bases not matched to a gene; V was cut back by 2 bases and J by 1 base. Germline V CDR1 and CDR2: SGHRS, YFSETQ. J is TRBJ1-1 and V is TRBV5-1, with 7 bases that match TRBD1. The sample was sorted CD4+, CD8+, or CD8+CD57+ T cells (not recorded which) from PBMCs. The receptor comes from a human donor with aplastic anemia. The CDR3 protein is CASSFDRENTEAFF. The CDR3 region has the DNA TGCGCCAGCAGCTTTGACAGGGAGAACACTGAAGCTTTCTTT. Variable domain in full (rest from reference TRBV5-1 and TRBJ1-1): KAGVTQTPRYLIKTRGQQVTLSCSPISGHRSVSWYQQTPGQGLQFLFEYFSETQRNKGNFPGRFSGRQFSNSRSEMNVSTLELGDSALYLCASSFDRENTEAFFGQGTRLTVV.